The 10 T cell receptor beta chains given below trace back to one sample, sequenced in a study of cytomegalovirus exposure and HLA in healthy donors. Primers: 60 Vbeta forward and 13 Jbeta reverse. The repertoire was sequenced with immunoSEQ multiplex PCR; TCRdb's copy has only in-frame clones and lacks some. Of some 150,000 clones in the sample, 79% are singletons; the top ten hold roughly 6.7%. The sample was PBMCs. These receptors originate from a man aged 50 to 59 in good health and CMV-seropositive.

This chain connects TRBV6-1 to TRBJ1-3, with 7 bases identical to TRBD1. This CDR3 spans 14 amino acids. Germline CDR1 MNHNS, CDR2 SASEGT. The V and J ends lost 8 bases and 1 base, in that order; junction bases with no gene match: 5. As DNA, the CDR3 is TGTGCCAGCGGATTGACAGGGTCTGGAAACACCATATATTTT. It yields the protein CASGLTGSGNTIYF.

The CDR3 loop reads CASSPRDSLYGYTF. CDR3 sequence (DNA): TGTGCCAGCAGCCCAAGGGACAGCCTCTATGGCTACACCTTC. The chain has TRBV5-4 and TRBJ1-2, with 7 positions matching TRBD1. The germline gives CDR1 SGHNT, CDR2 YYREEE (reference sequence). The V and J ends lost 4 bases and 4 bases, in that order; junction bases with no gene match: 7. The CDR3 is 14 residues long.

CDR3 region: CASSLGVDSSYEQYF. The CDR3 DNA reads as TGTGCCAGCAGCTTAGGCGTTGACAGTTCCTACGAGCAGTACTTC. The V call is TRBV7-6, the J call TRBJ2-7; tentatively, D is TRBD1 (5 bases). Germline V gene lookup returns CDR1 SGHVS and CDR2 FNYEAQ. V dropped 1 base and J dropped 1 base, with 11 bases sitting between them. CDR3 length: 15 amino acids.

This clone was seen a few times. The chain is built from TRBV5-6 and TRBJ1-1; D perhaps matches TRBD1 (5 bases). Germline V lookup: CDR1 SGHDT, CDR2 YYEEEE. This CDR3 contains 15 residues. Trimming shortened V by 0 bases and J by 4 bases, and 13 bases separated the two germline ends. CDR3 nucleotide sequence: TGTGCCAGCAGCTTGGCCGGGGGGTCGGGCACTGAAGCTTTCTTT. It is translated as CASSLAGGSGTEAFF.

The chain links TRBV5-1 to TRBJ2-1; 11 bases fit TRBD2. Germline assignment: CDR1 SGHRS and CDR2 YFSETQ. The CDR3 totals 15 residues. Trimming cost V 4 bases and J 10 bases; bases outside gene matches: 10. As DNA, the CDR3 is TGCGCCAGCAGCCCAGGGACTAGCGGCGAGGGGGAGCAGTTCTTC. It yields the protein CASSPGTSGEGEQFF.

This clone was picked up a small number of times. The V gene is TRBV15, the J gene TRBJ2-1; 10 nucleotides match TRBD2. CDR3 length: 16 amino acids. With 4 bases clipped from V and 10 bases from J, the junction kept 13 bases outside the gene matches. The germline V gene encodes CDR1 LNHNV and CDR2 YYDKDF (reference sequence). CDR3 protein: CATSTSSGRPLSEQFF. The CDR3 nucleotides read TGTGCCACCAGCACCAGTAGCGGGAGGCCACTCAGCGAGCAGTTCTTC.

V usage is TRBV7-6 and J usage is TRBJ2-5; 9 bases align to TRBD1. V lost 5 bases, J lost 2 bases, and 9 bases stayed unmatched. Per germline, CDR1 SGHVS and CDR2 FNYEAQ. The CDR3 runs to 16 residues. CDR3 sequence: CASSTGGSSEQETQYF. Written as DNA, the CDR3 is TGTGCCAGCAGCACAGGGGGCTCGAGCGAACAAGAGACCCAGTACTTC.

This chain links TRBV30 with TRBJ2-7; TRBD2 is a possible D gene (5 bases). The CDR3 spans 12 residues. Per the germline V gene, CDR1 is GTSNPN and CDR2 is SVGIG (reference sequence). Trimming took 5 bases from V and 4 from J, leaving 12 bases between them. The DNA of the CDR3 is TGTGCCTGGGGAGGTACCGCTTACGAGCAGTACTTC. Encoded protein: CAWGGTAYEQYF.

This chain links TRBV10-3 with TRBJ1-1; a weak D match, TRBD1 (6 bases). This CDR3 comprises 16 residues. Trimming stripped 0 bases from V and 3 bases from J, with 14 bases between. The germline CDR1 and CDR2 sequences are ENHRY and SYGVKD. CDR3 in DNA: TGTGCCATCAGTGAGTCGTATGGGGCAGGGGACACTGAAGCTTTCTTT. This gives the protein CAISESYGAGDTEAFF.

This chain joins TRBV19 and TRBJ2-3; no clear D. The CDR3 consists of 15 residues. V gave up 4 bases and J gave up 0 bases, with 11 bases separating them. Germline CDR1 LNHDA, CDR2 SQIVND (reference sequence). The CDR3 DNA reads TGTGCCAGTAGTAAGCCCGGAGCCAGCACAGATACGCAGTATTTT. Amino acid sequence: CASSKPGASTDTQYF. The whole variable domain, remainder taken from reference TRBV19 and TRBJ2-3, is DGGITQSPKYLFRKEGQNVTLSCEQNLNHDAMYWYRQDPGQGLRLIYYSQIVNDFQKGDIAEGYSVSREKKESFPLTVTSAQKNPTAFYLCASSKPGASTDTQYFGPGTRLTVL.